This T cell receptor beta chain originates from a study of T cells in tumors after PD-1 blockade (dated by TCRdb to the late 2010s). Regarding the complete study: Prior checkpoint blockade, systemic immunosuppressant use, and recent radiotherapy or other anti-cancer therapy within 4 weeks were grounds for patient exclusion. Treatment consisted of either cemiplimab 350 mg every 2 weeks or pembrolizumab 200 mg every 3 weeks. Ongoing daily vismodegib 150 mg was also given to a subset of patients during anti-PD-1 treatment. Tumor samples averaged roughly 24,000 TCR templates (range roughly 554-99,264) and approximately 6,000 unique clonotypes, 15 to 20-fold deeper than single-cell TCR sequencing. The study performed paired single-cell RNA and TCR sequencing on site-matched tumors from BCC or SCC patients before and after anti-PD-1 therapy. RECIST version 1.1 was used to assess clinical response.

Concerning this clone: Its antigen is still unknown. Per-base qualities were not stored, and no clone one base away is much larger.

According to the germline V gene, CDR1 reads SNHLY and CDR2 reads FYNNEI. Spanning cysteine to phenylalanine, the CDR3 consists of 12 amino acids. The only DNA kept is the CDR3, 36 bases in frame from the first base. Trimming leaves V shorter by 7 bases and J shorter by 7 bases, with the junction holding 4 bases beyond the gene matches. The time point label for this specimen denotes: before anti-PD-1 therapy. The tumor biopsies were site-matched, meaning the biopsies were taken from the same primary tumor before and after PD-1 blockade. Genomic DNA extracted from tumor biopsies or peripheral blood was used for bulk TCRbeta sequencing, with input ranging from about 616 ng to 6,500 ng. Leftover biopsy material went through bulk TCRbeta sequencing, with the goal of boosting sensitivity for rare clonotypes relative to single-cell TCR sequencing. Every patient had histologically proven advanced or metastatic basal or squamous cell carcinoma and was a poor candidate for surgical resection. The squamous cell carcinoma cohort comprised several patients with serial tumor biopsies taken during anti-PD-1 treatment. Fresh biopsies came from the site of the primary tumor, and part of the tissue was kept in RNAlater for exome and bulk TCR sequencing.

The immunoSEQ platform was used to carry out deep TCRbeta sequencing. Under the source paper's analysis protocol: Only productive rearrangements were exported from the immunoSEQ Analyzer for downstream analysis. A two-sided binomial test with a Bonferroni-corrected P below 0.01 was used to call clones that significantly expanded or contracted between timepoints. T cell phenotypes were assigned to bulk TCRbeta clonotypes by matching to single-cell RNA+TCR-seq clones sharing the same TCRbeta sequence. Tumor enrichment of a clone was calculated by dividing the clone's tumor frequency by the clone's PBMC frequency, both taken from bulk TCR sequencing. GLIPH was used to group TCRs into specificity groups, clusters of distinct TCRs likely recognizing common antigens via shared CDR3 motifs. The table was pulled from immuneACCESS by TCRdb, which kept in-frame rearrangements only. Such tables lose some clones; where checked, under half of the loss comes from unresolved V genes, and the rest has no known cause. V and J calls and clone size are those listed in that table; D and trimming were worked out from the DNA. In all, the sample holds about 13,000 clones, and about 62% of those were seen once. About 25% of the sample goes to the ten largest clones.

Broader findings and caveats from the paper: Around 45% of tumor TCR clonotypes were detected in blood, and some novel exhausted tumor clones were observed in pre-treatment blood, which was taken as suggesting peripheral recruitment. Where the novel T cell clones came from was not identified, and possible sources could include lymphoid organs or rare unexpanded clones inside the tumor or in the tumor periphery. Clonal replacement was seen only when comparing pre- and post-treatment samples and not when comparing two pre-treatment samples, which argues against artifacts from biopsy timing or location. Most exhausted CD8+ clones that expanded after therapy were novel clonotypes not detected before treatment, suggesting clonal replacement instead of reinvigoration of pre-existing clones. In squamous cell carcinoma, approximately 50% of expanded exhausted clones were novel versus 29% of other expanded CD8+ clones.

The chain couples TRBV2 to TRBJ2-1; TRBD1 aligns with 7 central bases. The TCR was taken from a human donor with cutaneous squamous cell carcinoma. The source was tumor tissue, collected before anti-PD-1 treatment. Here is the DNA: TGTGCCAGCAAACAGGGGTGGAATGAGCAGTTCTTC. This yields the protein CASKQGWNEQFF.